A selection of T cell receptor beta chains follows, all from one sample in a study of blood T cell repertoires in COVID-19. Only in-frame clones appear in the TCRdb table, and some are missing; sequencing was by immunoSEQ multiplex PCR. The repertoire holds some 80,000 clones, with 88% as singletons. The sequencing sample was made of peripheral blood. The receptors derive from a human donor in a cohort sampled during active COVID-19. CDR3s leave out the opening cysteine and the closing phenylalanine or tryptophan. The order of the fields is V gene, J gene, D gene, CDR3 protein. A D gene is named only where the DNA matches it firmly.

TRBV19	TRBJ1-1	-	ASSNTLHAAAF
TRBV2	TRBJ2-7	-	ASSQGLYEQY
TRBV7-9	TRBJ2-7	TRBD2	ASSRTSGGAYEQY
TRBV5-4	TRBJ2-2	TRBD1	ASSQQGTYTGELF
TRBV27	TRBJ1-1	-	ASSLGQGTTEAF
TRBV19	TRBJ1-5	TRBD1	ASSISQGADQPQH
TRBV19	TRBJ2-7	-	ASSTPSGSFSYEQY
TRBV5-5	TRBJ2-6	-	ASSLVSGANVLT
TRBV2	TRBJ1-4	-	ASSGDRSRSNEKLF
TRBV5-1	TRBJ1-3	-	ASSLGSGRGNTIY
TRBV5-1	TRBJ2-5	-	ASSSGEGEETQY
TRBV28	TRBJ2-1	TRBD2	ASSLSILASGRTTSYNEQF
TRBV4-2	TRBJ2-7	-	ASSQEGGQLYEQY
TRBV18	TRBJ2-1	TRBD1	ASSPTGGSYNEQF
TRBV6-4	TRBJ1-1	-	ASSDPKGGVDTEAF
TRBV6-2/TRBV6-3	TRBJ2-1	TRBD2	ASSYPRGGTHNEQF
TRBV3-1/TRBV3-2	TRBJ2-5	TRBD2	ASSQERVTSGVLETQY
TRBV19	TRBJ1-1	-	ASYTVGNTEAF
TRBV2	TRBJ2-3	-	ASIGTDSITDTQY
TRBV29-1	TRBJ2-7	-	SAARGSSSYEQY
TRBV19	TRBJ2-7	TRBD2	ASSPGTSGRLAEQY
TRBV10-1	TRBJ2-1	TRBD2	ASSGRTSGYNEQF
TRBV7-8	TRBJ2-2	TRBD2	ASSRRREADTGELF
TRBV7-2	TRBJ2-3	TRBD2	ASSLELAGAISTDTQY
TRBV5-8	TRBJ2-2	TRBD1	ASSFRDRFTGELF
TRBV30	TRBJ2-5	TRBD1	AWSTGGETQY
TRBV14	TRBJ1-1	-	ASSQDLLGPNTEAF
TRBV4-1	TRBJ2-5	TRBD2	ASSQVSHPGGRETQY